What follows are 30 T cell receptor beta chains derived from one specimen sequenced in a study of cytomegalovirus exposure and HLA in healthy donors. The PCR had 60 Vbeta and 13 Jbeta primers. Using immunoSEQ multiplex PCR, the repertoire was profiled, and TCRdb retains in-frame clones only, with some absent. The data show about 110,000 clones, around 70% seen once. The sequencing sample was made of PBMCs. The receptors come from a middle-aged woman in good health and CMV-seropositive.

The V call is TRBV13, the J call TRBJ1-3; tentatively, D is TRBD1 (5 bases). The ends were cut back, 2 bases at V and 6 bases at J, with 11 bases in the middle. Germline V lookup: CDR1 PRHDT, CDR2 FYEKMQ (reference sequence). This CDR3 region has 14 residues. The CDR3 coding sequence is TGTGCCAGCAGCTTAACAGGTCCTGAAAACACCATATATTTT. Translated: CASSLTGPENTIYF.

The chain recombines TRBV29-1 with TRBJ2-1, with TRBD1 matching 7 bases. The V segment lost 5 bases and the J segment 4 bases; nucleotides outside the gene matches: 5. The CDR3 loop spans 13 amino acids. CDR1 and CDR2 (germline): SQVTM, ANQGSEA. DNA for the CDR3: TGCAGCGTTCTCGGGACAGATTACAATGAGCAGTTCTTC. It yields the protein CSVLGTDYNEQFF.

The genes are TRBV29-1 and TRBJ1-4; 7 nucleotides match TRBD1. V trimming: 7 bases; J trimming: 4 bases; junction bases outside the gene matches: 6. The CDR3 spans 13 residues. Germline lookup yields CDR1 SQVTM and CDR2 ANQGSEA. In nucleotides, the CDR3 is TGCAGCGCTTTGACAGGGTTTAATGAAAAACTGTTTTTT. Residues: CSALTGFNEKLFF.

This clone occurred once. The chain carries TRBV5-1 and TRBJ1-4; possible D gene TRBD1, 5 bases. Germline V gene data show CDR1 as SGHRS and CDR2 as YFSETQ. This CDR3 has 13 amino acids. The V end was cut by 2 bases, the J end by 8 bases, with 10 bases between. The DNA for the CDR3 is TGCGCCAGCAGCTTCGGGGAGGGGGAAAAACTGTTTTTT. Its translation: CASSFGEGEKLFF.

The rearrangement links TRBV7-8 to TRBJ1-2, with D possibly matching TRBD1 (6 bases). Trimming pared 7 bases from V and 6 bases from J, leaving 21 bases between. This CDR3 region has 15 residues. The germline CDR1 and CDR2 sequences are SGHVS and FQNEAQ. The DNA of the CDR3 is TGTGCCAGCACCACCGCAGAAGGGGGAATCAATGGCTACACCTTC. Its translation: CASTTAEGGINGYTF.

This chain joins TRBV7-9 and TRBJ1-1; no definite D call. The germline V and J ends were trimmed by 4 bases and 0 bases, with 9 bases remaining between them. Germline lookup yields CDR1 SEHNR and CDR2 FQNEAQ (reference sequence). This CDR3 comprises 14 residues. CDR3 nucleotides: TGTGCCAGCAGCTCGGGATGGATGAACACTGAAGCTTTCTTT. It encodes CASSSGWMNTEAFF. Drawing the rest from reference TRBV7-9 and TRBJ1-1, the complete variable domain is DTGVSQNPRHKITKRGQNVTFRCDPISEHNRLYWYRQTLGQGPEFLTYFQNEAQLEKSRLLSDRFSAERPKGSFSTLEIQRTEQGDSAMYLCASSSGWMNTEAFFGQGTRLTVV.

This clone has a handful of counts. The CDR3 nucleotides read TGTGCCAGCAGTTGGACTAGCGGGGGGGGCTACGAGCAGTACTTC. Translated, it gives CASSWTSGGGYEQYF. The chain uses TRBV27 and TRBJ2-7; 15 nucleotides match TRBD2. Looked up from germline, CDR1 is MNHEY and CDR2 is SMNVEV (reference sequence). The CDR3 runs to 15 residues. The trim removed 4 bases at V and 3 bases at J, leaving 1 base unmatched.

This clone was seen a single time. The chain couples TRBV6-5 to TRBJ1-4; D is ambiguous. V dropped 6 bases and J dropped 5 bases, with 4 bases sitting between them. CDR1 MNHEY and CDR2 SVGAGI come from the germline V gene. The length of the CDR3 is 11 residues. The CDR3 here is CASRLNEKLFF. The DNA for the CDR3 is TGTGCCAGCAGACTAAATGAAAAACTGTTTTTT.

This clone was detected ten times or more. The CDR3 coding sequence is TGTGCCAGCAGCCTACCGGGTAGCAGCTATGGCTACACCTTC. Translating it yields CASSLPGSSYGYTF. The chain links TRBV7-2 to TRBJ1-2; D is ambiguous. The CDR3 is 14 residues long. Germline V gives CDR1 SGHTA, CDR2 FQGNSA. Trimming took off 5 bases at V and 4 bases at J, with 14 bases between the two ends. Full variable domain (missing parts from reference TRBV7-2 and TRBJ1-2): GAGVSQSPSNKVTEKGKDVELRCDPISGHTALYWYRQSLGQGLEFLIYFQGNSAPDKSGLPSDRFSAERTGGSVSTLTIQRTQQEDSAVYLCASSLPGSSYGYTFGSGTRLTVV.

This chain joins TRBV9 and TRBJ2-5; D ambiguous. The CDR3 is made up of 15 amino acids. CDR1 is SGDLS, CDR2 YYNGEE, per germline. V lost 5 bases to trimming and J lost 3 bases, with 17 bases between them. CDR3 region: CASSPAQYLEETQYF. The CDR3 DNA reads TGTGCCAGCAGTCCTGCCCAATACTTGGAAGAGACCCAGTACTTC.

This clone was picked up a small number of times. The J gene is TRBJ1-5, the V gene TRBV5-1; the match to TRBD1 covers 7 bases. Germline V gene sequence: CDR1 SGHRS, CDR2 YFSETQ. V lost 3 bases and J lost 5; bases outside the gene matches: 8. The CDR3 runs to 15 residues. The CDR3 region is CASSSGDRQDQPQHF. As DNA, the CDR3 is TGCGCCAGCAGCTCGGGGGACAGACAAGATCAGCCCCAGCATTTT.

The chain recombines TRBV5-1 with TRBJ2-5, with 7 nucleotides matching TRBD1. The junction had 1 base not matched to a gene; V was cut back by 2 bases and J by 3 bases. The CDR3 has 13 amino acids. Germline loops: CDR1 SGHRS, CDR2 YFSETQ. CDR3 amino acids: CASSFGQEETQYF. The CDR3 DNA sequence: TGCGCCAGCAGCTTCGGACAGGAAGAGACCCAGTACTTC.

This chain links TRBV7-9 with TRBJ1-6, with 8 positions matching TRBD1. The CDR3 runs to 17 residues. The V gene's germline CDR1 is SEHNR and CDR2 FQNEAQ (reference sequence). V was pared by 1 base and J by 4 bases, with 6 bases of the junction left unmatched. The CDR3: CASSLGTGSGYNSPLHF. The CDR3 coding sequence is TGTGCCAGCAGCTTAGGGACAGGGTCGGGGTATAATTCACCCCTCCACTTT.

The chain recombines TRBV6-1 with TRBJ1-6, with 7 bases lining up with TRBD1. The trim removed 4 bases at V and 10 bases at J, leaving 10 bases unmatched. This CDR3 has 15 residues. From germline, CDR1 is MNHNS and CDR2 SASEGT. CDR3 bases: TGTGCCAGCAGTGGGCGACAGGGAAGGATCTCACCCCTCCACTTT. This sequence encodes CASSGRQGRISPLHF.

The V call is TRBV4-1, the J call TRBJ2-4; maybe TRBD2 (6 bases). V lost 8 bases and J 2 bases, leaving 16 bases between the germline ends. The CDR3 sequence is 15 residues long. The germline CDR1 and CDR2 sequences are MGHRA and YSYEKL. As DNA, the CDR3 is TGCGCCAGCCTCCTTTGTGGGGGGTCCAAAAACATTCAGTACTTC. Its translation: CASLLCGGSKNIQYF.

This clone has a handful of counts. The chain couples TRBV7-9 to TRBJ2-6; D gene ambiguous. Trimming left V 5 bases short and J 7 bases short, with 15 bases between. The CDR3 covers 15 residues. Germline V gene sequence: CDR1 SEHNR, CDR2 FQNEAQ (reference sequence). CDR3 coding DNA: TGTGCCAGCAGCCTAGGGCATTCCAGAGCCAACGTCCTGACTTTC. This encodes CASSLGHSRANVLTF.

V gene TRBV13 combines with J gene TRBJ2-7; the match to TRBD1 covers 7 bases. This CDR3 contains 13 residues. The V gene's germline CDR1 is PRHDT and CDR2 FYEKMQ (reference sequence). Unmatched junction bases numbered 9, after V lost 1 base and J lost 12 bases. DNA of the CDR3: TGTGCCAGCAGCTTAGTCGGACAGGTCTCGCTGTACTTC. This gives the protein CASSLVGQVSLYF. Full variable domain (missing parts from reference TRBV13 and TRBJ2-7): AAGVIQSPRHLIKEKRETATLKCYPIPRHDTVYWYQQGPGQDPQFLISFYEKMQSDKGSIPDRFSAQQFSDYHSELNMSSLELGDSALYFCASSLVGQVSLYFGPGTRLTVT.

The chain has TRBV14 and TRBJ1-2; D possibly corresponds to TRBD1 (6 bases). CDR3 length: 14 amino acids. V was shortened by 6 bases and J by 4 bases, with 15 bases between the two germline ends. The germline CDR1 and CDR2 sequences are SGHDN and FVKESK. CDR3 nucleotide sequence: TGTGCCAGCAGGCCCTCTGGGGGCGGCTATGGCTACACCTTC. It translates to CASRPSGGGYGYTF.

The chain recombines TRBV5-1 with TRBJ2-5; 11 bases agree with TRBD1. The trim removed 4 bases at V and 5 bases at J, leaving 10 bases unmatched. Germline values: CDR1 SGHRS, CDR2 YFSETQ. The CDR3 is 16 amino acids. The CDR3 spells CASSPRPGTGGETQYF. The DNA for the CDR3 is TGCGCCAGCAGCCCTCGTCCCGGGACAGGGGGGGAGACCCAGTACTTC.

The chain uses TRBV7-2 and TRBJ1-3; D is perhaps TRBD1 (5 bases). Trimming removed 8 bases at V and 4 bases at J, with 21 bases between. There are 16 residues in the CDR3. Germline CDR1 is SGHTA and CDR2 is FQGNSA. CDR3: CASARGGITDGNTIYF. CDR3 DNA sequence: TGTGCCAGCGCGCGGGGCGGAATAACGGACGGAAACACCATATATTTT.

The genes are TRBV9 and TRBJ2-7; D possibly corresponds to TRBD1 (6 bases). CDR1 and CDR2 (germline): SGDLS, YYNGEE. The CDR3 covers 14 residues. Trimming shortened V by 1 base and J by 2 bases, and 10 bases separated the two germline ends. The CDR3 spells CASSVTPGAYEQYF. As DNA, the CDR3 is TGTGCCAGCAGCGTAACTCCAGGGGCCTACGAGCAGTACTTC.

The rearrangement uses TRBV5-1 and TRBJ1-5; tentatively, D is TRBD1 (5 bases). Germline values: CDR1 SGHRS, CDR2 YFSETQ. Trimming stripped 4 bases from V and 1 base from J, with 9 bases between. This CDR3 comprises 14 residues. The DNA of the CDR3 is TGCGCCAGCAGCCTGGAGGGGAGCAATCAGCCCCAGCATTTT. Encoded protein: CASSLEGSNQPQHF. The full variable domain, its missing parts supplied by reference TRBV5-1 and TRBJ1-5, is KAGVTQTPRYLIKTRGQQVTLSCSPISGHRSVSWYQQTPGQGLQFLFEYFSETQRNKGNFPGRFSGRQFSNSRSEMNVSTLELGDSALYLCASSLEGSNQPQHFGDGTRLSIL.

The rearrangement joins TRBV19 to TRBJ1-1, with D possibly being TRBD1 (5 bases). V was trimmed by 3 bases and J by 0 bases, leaving 11 bases between them. The CDR3 contains 15 residues. The germline CDR1 and CDR2 sequences are LNHDA and SQIVND (reference sequence). The CDR3 DNA follows: TGTGCCAGTAGTATGGGGGGATTCATGAACACTGAAGCTTTCTTT. It codes for CASSMGGFMNTEAFF.

The count of this clone is one. The V call is TRBV7-8, the J call TRBJ2-3, with D perhaps matching TRBD2 (7 bases). CDR1 SGHVS and CDR2 FQNEAQ come from the germline V gene. The CDR3 is 13 amino acids. Trimming left V 11 bases short and J 2 bases short, with 14 bases between. The CDR3 region is CAGGGPDTDTQYF. In DNA form, the CDR3 reads TGTGCCGGGGGGGGGCCTGACACAGATACGCAGTATTTT. The whole variable domain, filled in from reference TRBV7-8 and TRBJ2-3, reads GAGVSQSPRYKVAKRGQDVALRCDPISGHVSLFWYQQALGQGPEFLTYFQNEAQLDKSGLPSDRFFAERPEGSVSTLKIQRTQQEDSAVYLCAGGGPDTDTQYFGPGTRLTVL.

The rearrangement uses TRBV6-5 and TRBJ1-2; a possible D gene is TRBD1 (5 bases). V was cut by 0 bases and J by 3 bases, with 11 bases left in between. The CDR3 loop spans 15 amino acids. CDR1 and CDR2 from the germline V gene are MNHEY and SVGAGI. The CDR3 nucleotides read TGTGCCAGCAGTTACTCCATGGGGACTGACTATGGCTACACCTTC. It is translated as CASSYSMGTDYGYTF.

The CDR3 region is CASSKQGNYGYTF. Here the CDR3 DNA reads TGTGCCAGCAGCAAACAGGGTAACTATGGCTACACCTTC. This chain uses TRBV6-1 with TRBJ1-2, with TRBD1 as a possible D gene (6 bases). This CDR3 is built from 13 residues. The V gene lost 6 bases and the J gene lost 1 base, with 9 bases spanning the gap. Per germline, CDR1 MNHNS and CDR2 SASEGT.

This clone was counted between two and nine times. The rearrangement joins TRBV5-4 to TRBJ2-5; D gene unclear. The CDR3 runs 15 residues. Per germline, CDR1 SGHNT and CDR2 YYREEE (reference sequence). Trimming cost V 2 bases and J 4 bases, with 15 bases left between them. This chain's CDR3 is CASSFASNGGETQYF. The DNA of the CDR3 is TGTGCCAGCAGCTTCGCCTCAAACGGCGGAGAGACCCAGTACTTC.

The sample holds a few counts of this clone. This chain links TRBV10-3 with TRBJ2-3, with 12 bases aligning to TRBD2. The CDR3 loop spans 16 amino acids. V shed 4 bases, J shed 7 bases, and the junction held 9 bases outside the gene matches. The germline gives CDR1 ENHRY, CDR2 SYGVKD. CDR3 nucleotide sequence: TGTGCCATCAGTGTGACTAGCGGGGGCCCGGGGAATACGCAGTATTTT. Encoded protein: CAISVTSGGPGNTQYF.

The chain has TRBV25-1 and TRBJ1-2; 9 bases are a match to TRBD1. CDR3 length: 17 amino acids. Trimming cost V 1 base and J 7 bases; bases outside gene matches: 13. Germline loops: CDR1 MGHDK, CDR2 SYGVNS. In nucleotides, the CDR3 is TGTGCCAGCAGTGAATCCGGGACAGGGTCCCCCAAGCGTGGCTACACCTTC. This encodes CASSESGTGSPKRGYTF.

This clone was found a few times. The rearrangement links TRBV5-1 to TRBJ2-5, with 7 bases aligning to TRBD2. The CDR3 spans 14 residues. Germline lookup yields CDR1 SGHRS and CDR2 YFSETQ. V shed 1 base and J 5 bases; nucleotides not matched to a gene: 5. The CDR3 coding sequence is TGCGCCAGCAGCTTGCCGGGACTAACGGAGACCCAGTACTTC. Its protein is CASSLPGLTETQYF.